One and the same sample provided the 21 T cell receptor beta chains below, sequenced in a study of shared clonotypes between healthy human individuals. Libraries were prepared by immunoSEQ multiplex PCR; TCRdb keeps only in-frame clonotypes and omits some of them. Among about 2.1 million clones listed, approximately 94% were seen once. CD45RO-negative, CCR7-selected cells formed the naive CD8 fraction, which excluded terminally differentiated effector memory CD45RA+ cells. The sequenced material came from naive CD8+ T cells from PBMCs. Receptor source: a man younger than 35 in good health. Some clones in this sample may be carry-over from other donors' samples.

V gene TRBV9 combines with J gene TRBJ1-2; D gene uncertain. There are 11 residues in the CDR3. From germline, CDR1 is SGDLS and CDR2 YYNGEE. The germline V and J ends were trimmed by 3 bases and 5 bases, with 5 bases remaining between them. The CDR3 region has the DNA TGTGCCAGCAGCGCCCGGTATGGCTACACCTTC. It translates to CASSARYGYTF.

The CDR3 spells CASSLVSGTAEAFF. CDR3 in DNA: TGTGCCAGCAGCTTAGTATCAGGTACCGCTGAAGCTTTCTTT. This chain uses TRBV7-9 with TRBJ1-1; unclear D gene. V lost 1 base and J lost 6, with 12 bases in between. This CDR3 spans 14 amino acids. Germline CDR1 is SEHNR and CDR2 is FQNEAQ (reference sequence).

As concerns this clone: Other DNA sequences of this sample code for an identical CDR3. The V and J genes are TRBV11-3 and TRBJ2-1; no clear D gene. Germline V gene data show CDR1 as SGHNT and CDR2 as YENEEA. V was pared by 3 bases and J by 7 bases, with 4 bases between. This CDR3 has 11 amino acids. CDR3 nucleotide sequence: TGTGCCAGCAGCTTGGGAAATGAGCAGTTCTTC. Translated, it gives CASSLGNEQFF.

Of note for this clone: The sample carries other DNA sequences with the same CDR3. This chain joins TRBV6-1 and TRBJ2-6; perhaps TRBD2 as D (6 bases). The V gene lost 4 bases and the J gene lost 2 bases, with 9 bases spanning the gap. The CDR3 covers 15 residues. The germline V gene encodes CDR1 MNHNS and CDR2 SASEGT. In DNA, the CDR3 is TGTGCCAGCAGTGGGAGGGGCGCTGGGGCCAACGTCCTGACTTTC. Protein sequence: CASSGRGAGANVLTF.

The chain recombines TRBV19 with TRBJ1-5, with D perhaps matching TRBD1 (6 bases). The CDR3 runs 13 residues. Per germline, CDR1 LNHDA and CDR2 SQIVND (reference sequence). Trimming removed 3 bases from V and 5 bases from J, with 8 bases in between. The CDR3 DNA is TGTGCCAGTAGTATCACAGGGTATCAGCCCCAGCATTTT. Protein: CASSITGYQPQHF.

The CDR3 region has the DNA TGTGCCAGCAGTTTCCGGTTACTTCGGAATGAGCAGTTCTTC. Protein product: CASSFRLLRNEQFF. This chain connects TRBV27 to TRBJ2-1; D not resolved. Germline V gene lookup returns CDR1 MNHEY and CDR2 SMNVEV (reference sequence). This CDR3 region has 14 residues. V was trimmed by 3 bases and J by 7 bases, leaving 13 bases between them.

The V gene is TRBV9, the J gene TRBJ2-5; 7 positions agree with TRBD1. This CDR3 spans 14 amino acids. Germline V gene data show CDR1 as SGDLS and CDR2 as YYNGEE. V shed 0 bases, J shed 4 bases, and the junction held 3 bases outside the gene matches. The CDR3, as DNA: TGTGCCAGCAGCGTAGCAGGGACAGCAGAGACCCAGTACTTC. Its protein is CASSVAGTAETQYF.

The chain couples TRBV6-4 to TRBJ1-1; 7 nucleotides match TRBD1. The germline V gene has CDR1 MRHNA and CDR2 SNTAGT. The CDR3 spans 15 residues. V lost 2 bases and J lost 2; bases outside the gene matches: 5. The CDR3 DNA reads as TGTGCCAGCAGTGACACACGACAGGGTAACACTGAAGCTTTCTTT. This translates into CASSDTRQGNTEAFF.

The chain is built from TRBV2 and TRBJ1-2; possibly TRBD1 for D (5 bases). This CDR3 has 15 amino acids. The germline V gene encodes CDR1 SNHLY and CDR2 FYNNEI. V lost 2 bases, J lost 4 bases, and 14 bases lay in between. The CDR3 DNA sequence: TGTGCCAGCAGTGAAACGGGCAGGGCGACCTATGGCTACACCTTC. Protein: CASSETGRATYGYTF.

The chain joins TRBV11-2 to TRBJ1-1, with D hard to call. The CDR3 contains 14 residues. Per the germline V gene, CDR1 is SGHAT and CDR2 is FQNNGV. Trimming took off 5 bases at V and 4 bases at J, with 14 bases between the two ends. CDR3 in DNA: TGTGCCAGCAGCCATATCCGCGACCCCACTGAAGCTTTCTTT. Residues: CASSHIRDPTEAFF. Together with reference TRBV11-2 and TRBJ1-1, the CDR3 gives the full variable domain: EAGVAQSPRYKIIEKRQSVAFWCNPISGHATLYWYQQILGQGPKLLIQFQNNGVVDDSQLPKDRFSAERLKGVDSTLKIQPAKLEDSAVYLCASSHIRDPTEAFFGQGTRLTVV.

The CDR3 DNA reads as TGTGCCAGCAGTTACTCTAGCGGGAGCAAGCTCTACGAGCAGTACTTC. Translated, it gives CASSYSSGSKLYEQYF. The chain recombines TRBV6-5 with TRBJ2-7; the match to TRBD2 covers 9 bases. V lost 0 bases and J lost 3; bases outside the gene matches: 6. CDR3 length equals 16 residues. Germline assignment: CDR1 MNHEY and CDR2 SVGAGI.

V is TRBV28 and J is TRBJ2-2, with TRBD2 matching 13 bases. The V gene's germline CDR1 is MDHEN and CDR2 SYDVKM. The V gene end was trimmed by 3 bases and the J gene end by 6 bases; junction bases not matched to a gene: 4. This CDR3 region has 16 residues. DNA of the CDR3: TGTGCCAGCAGTTTCCGACTAGCGGGAGGTGCCGGGGAGCTGTTTTTT. It encodes CASSFRLAGGAGELFF.

Points on this clone: This sample also contains other DNA sequences that code for the same CDR3. V usage is TRBV29-1 and J usage is TRBJ1-1, with a tentative D call TRBD1 (5 bases). V lost 3 bases, J lost 2 bases, and 10 bases lay in between. The CDR3 contains 13 residues. Germline loops: CDR1 SQVTM, CDR2 ANQGSEA. The chain's CDR3 is CSVDQGENTEAFF. CDR3 coding DNA: TGCAGCGTTGATCAGGGAGAAAACACTGAAGCTTTCTTT.

The V call is TRBV28, the J call TRBJ2-7; 10 bases align to TRBD2. This CDR3 is 15 amino acids long. The trim removed 6 bases at V and 4 bases at J, leaving 9 bases unmatched. The germline V gene encodes CDR1 MDHEN and CDR2 SYDVKM. CDR3 loop: CASRPLAGVLYEQYF. In DNA, the CDR3 is TGTGCCAGCAGACCTCTAGCGGGAGTATTGTACGAGCAGTACTTC.

With respect to this clone: The sample has other DNA sequences that encode this CDR3 too. The V call is TRBV29-1, the J call TRBJ2-1; TRBD1 might be the D (5 bases). There are 12 residues in the CDR3. CDR1 SQVTM and CDR2 ANQGSEA come from the germline V gene. Between the trimmed V and J ends, which lost 2 bases and 6 bases, there was a span of 8 bases. The CDR3 DNA is TGCAGCGTTGAATTGGGGCCCAATGAGCAGTTCTTC. Amino acid sequence: CSVELGPNEQFF.

The CDR3: CSVPGLPNTGELFF. The CDR3 nucleotides are TGCAGTGTTCCGGGACTTCCGAACACCGGGGAGCTGTTTTTT. This chain uses TRBV29-1 with TRBJ2-2; weak D call: TRBD2 (6 bases). Germline lookup yields CDR1 SQVTM and CDR2 ANQGSEA. The CDR3 is made up of 14 amino acids.

The J gene is TRBJ2-7, the V gene TRBV25-1; TRBD1 is a possible D gene (5 bases). The CDR3 has 14 amino acids. V dropped 2 bases and J dropped 2 bases, with 10 bases sitting between them. CDR1 and CDR2 from the germline V gene are MGHDK and SYGVNS. CDR3 sequence: CASSESRTPYEQYF. CDR3 DNA sequence: TGTGCCAGCAGTGAAAGCAGGACACCCTACGAGCAGTACTTC.

The chain joins TRBV6-5 to TRBJ1-1; D call uncertain. The CDR3 totals 13 residues. V lost 2 bases and J 6 bases, leaving 10 bases between the germline ends. Germline V CDR1 and CDR2: MNHEY, SVGAGI. The chain's CDR3 is CASSYRAAAEAFF. CDR3 sequence (DNA): TGTGCCAGCAGTTACCGGGCAGCCGCTGAAGCTTTCTTT.

As for this clone: The same CDR3 is also encoded by other DNA sequences in this sample. The CDR3 nucleotides read TGTGCCAGCAGTGATGGACTAGCGGGAGTCTATGAGCAGTTCTTC. Amino acid sequence: CASSDGLAGVYEQFF. This chain joins TRBV6-4 and TRBJ2-1; TRBD2 agrees at 13 bases. From germline, CDR1 is MRHNA and CDR2 SNTAGT. J was trimmed by 8 bases and V by 3 bases; bases with no gene match: 4. The CDR3 totals 15 residues.

In DNA form, the CDR3 reads TGCGCCAGCAGCCCGGGACAGCCGAGGTACACAGATACGCAGTATTTT. Amino acid sequence: CASSPGQPRYTDTQYF. The V and J genes are TRBV5-1 and TRBJ2-3, with 7 positions matching TRBD1. V lost 4 bases to trimming and J lost 2 bases; unmatched junction nucleotides: 10. The CDR3 spans 16 residues. Germline CDR1 is SGHRS and CDR2 is YFSETQ.

The CDR3 here is CASSAIQNGELFF. CDR3 DNA sequence: TGTGCCAGCAGCGCCATTCAGAACGGGGAGCTGTTTTTT. The V gene is TRBV9, the J gene TRBJ2-2; D remains unclear. Trimming pared 3 bases from V and 7 bases from J, leaving 10 bases between. Per the germline V gene, CDR1 is SGDLS and CDR2 is YYNGEE. The CDR3 is 13 residues long.